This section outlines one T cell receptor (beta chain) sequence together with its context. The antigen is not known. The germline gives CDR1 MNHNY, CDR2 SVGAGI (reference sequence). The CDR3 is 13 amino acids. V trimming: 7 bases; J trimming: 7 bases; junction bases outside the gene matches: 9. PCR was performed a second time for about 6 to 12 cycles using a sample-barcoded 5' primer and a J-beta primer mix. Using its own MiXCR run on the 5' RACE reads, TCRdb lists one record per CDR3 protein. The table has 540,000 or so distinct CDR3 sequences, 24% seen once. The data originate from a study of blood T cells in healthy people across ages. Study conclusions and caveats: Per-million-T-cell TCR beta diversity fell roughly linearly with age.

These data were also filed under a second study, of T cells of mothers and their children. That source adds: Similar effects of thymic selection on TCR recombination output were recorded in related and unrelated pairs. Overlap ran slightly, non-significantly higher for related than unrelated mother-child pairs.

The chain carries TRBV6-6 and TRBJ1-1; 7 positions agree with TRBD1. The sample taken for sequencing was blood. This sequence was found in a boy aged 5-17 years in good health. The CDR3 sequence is CASTDRDGFEAFF. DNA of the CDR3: TGTGCCAGCACCGACAGGGACGGGTTTGAAGCTTTCTTT.